This T cell receptor (beta chain) was recovered during a study of graft-versus-host responses after intestinal transplantation. The wider study: All recipients were given anti-thymocyte globulin induction, and tacrolimus and steroids were then administered for about three years. General study findings and limits: GvH clones were found in recipient marrow; some appeared first in ileum or blood.

Trimming removed 8 bases at V and 6 bases at J, with 12 bases between. The CDR3 is made up of 12 amino acids. Germline V lookup: CDR1 SGHAT, CDR2 FQNNGV. As concerns this clone: What it recognizes is unknown.

The data were produced by immunoSEQ multiplex PCR, yet TCRdb's version contains in-frame clones alone and is incomplete. The sample yields 45,000 to 50,000 clones, over 85% seen once. The sample here was PBMCs, taken 750 to 800 days after a first intestinal transplant, on the day of a second. The sequence derives from a human patient who received an intestinal transplant, so some T cells may come from the graft donor. J is TRBJ2-3 and V is TRBV11-2, with D possibly matching TRBD1 (5 bases). The CDR3 DNA reads TGTGCCAGCCGCAGGGAAGGTGATACGCAGTATTTT. It specifies CASRREGDTQYF.